The 32 T cell receptor beta chains reported below all come from one sample, sequenced in a study of T and B cells in COVID-19 patients (TCRdb year 2020). Sequenced on an Illumina MiSeq. Multiplex PCR with BIOMED2 TRB-A/B primer pools was used to amplify the TRB rearrangements. TCRdb passed the public sequencing reads through fastp at Q25 and MiXCR, retaining productive beta sequences. CDR3 protein duplicates are merged, each entry listing the most common genes and DNA. This sample has roughly 7,400 distinct CDR3 sequences in its table, and under 30% of those were observed once. The ten largest clones capture around 10% of the sample. TRB repertoires were amplified using roughly 220-550 ng of genomic DNA isolated from blood. The sequenced material came from blood. The receptors derive from a human donor with active COVID-19.

This clonotype showed up just a few times. This rearrangement joins TRBV5-6 to TRBJ1-2, with a weak D call TRBD1 (5 bases). The germline V and J ends were trimmed by 2 bases and 6 bases, with 11 bases remaining between them. The CDR3 is made up of 13 amino acids. Germline-derived CDR1 and CDR2 are SGHDT and YYEEEE. The CDR3 reads CASSLGTVDGYTF. For the CDR3, the DNA is TGTGCCAGCAGCTTAGGGACTGTGGATGGCTACACCTTC.

As to this clonotype: With a much larger clone just one base away, this may be a read error. The chain uses TRBV10-3 and TRBJ2-7, with D possibly matching TRBD2 (5 bases). This CDR3 has 16 amino acids. Germline CDR1 is ENHRY and CDR2 is SYGVKD. V was shortened by 5 bases and J by 0 bases, with 17 bases between the two germline ends. The CDR3 region is CAISPAPEVDSYEQYF. In DNA form, the CDR3 reads TGTGCCATCAGTCCTGCTCCGGAGGTGGACTCCTACGAGCAGTACTTC.

Concerning this clonotype: A clone one base away is much larger, so this may be a read error. This chain links TRBV27 with TRBJ2-1, with D perhaps matching TRBD1 (5 bases). CDR3 length: 13 residues. V was pared by 2 bases and J by 7 bases, with 9 bases between. The germline V gene encodes CDR1 MNHEY and CDR2 SMNVEV (reference sequence). The CDR3 loop is CASSLETENEQFF. CDR3 coding DNA: TGTGCCAGCAGTTTAGAGACAGAAAATGAGCAGTTCTTC.

In this sample, this clonotype is medium-sized. The chain uses TRBV5-4 and TRBJ2-5, with 7 bases fitting TRBD1. CDR3 length: 14 residues. The germline CDR1 and CDR2 sequences are SGHNT and YYREEE (reference sequence). The V segment lost 4 bases and the J segment 1 base; nucleotides outside the gene matches: 4. In nucleotides, the CDR3 is TGTGCCAGCAGCAAGGGACAGACCCAAGAGACCCAGTACTTC. Protein product: CASSKGQTQETQYF.

J is TRBJ1-6 and V is TRBV6-2 or TRBV6-3, with D perhaps matching TRBD1 (6 bases). This CDR3 region has 17 residues. V lost 7 bases and J lost 6, with 22 bases in between. Per germline, CDR1 MNHEY and CDR2 SVGEGT. The DNA for the CDR3 is TGTGCCAGCACCATGATTAAGCAGACAGGACGTAATTCACCCCTCCACTTT. Its translation is CASTMIKQTGRNSPLHF.

The chain joins TRBV29-1 to TRBJ1-2; 8 nucleotides match TRBD1. J gave up 4 bases and V 3 bases, and 1 base lay outside the gene matches. Germline V gives CDR1 SQVTM, CDR2 ANQGSEA. CDR3 length: 12 amino acids. This chain's CDR3 is CSVDTGGYGYTF. The CDR3 bases are TGCAGCGTTGATACAGGGGGCTATGGCTACACCTTC. The full variable domain, rest sourced from reference TRBV29-1 and TRBJ1-2, is SAVISQKPSRDICQRGTSLTIQCQVDSQVTMMFWYRQQPGQSLTLIATANQGSEATYESGFVIDKFPISRPNLTFSTLTVSNMSPEDSSIYLCSVDTGGYGYTFGSGTRLTVV.

This clonotype occurred a few times. The J gene is TRBJ2-3, the V gene TRBV5-5; D unclear. This CDR3 has 17 amino acids. Trimming cost V 2 bases and J 6 bases, with 22 bases left between them. Germline CDR1 SGHKS, CDR2 YYEKEE (reference sequence). The CDR3, as DNA: TGTGCCAGCAGCTTTTTAAACAGTTTCTCGGGTGGGGATACGCAGTATTTT. It is translated as CASSFLNSFSGGDTQYF.

The chain recombines TRBV20-1 with TRBJ1-5; 9 nucleotides match TRBD1. The germline V gene has CDR1 DFQATT and CDR2 SNEGSKA (reference sequence). CDR3 length equals 13 residues. V trimming: 6 bases; J trimming: 4 bases; junction bases outside the gene matches: 4. The CDR3 DNA follows: TGCAGTGCAAGGGACAGGGAGAATCAGCCCCAGCATTTT. It translates to CSARDRENQPQHF.

The CDR3 spells CASSLGPGQGGSGNQPQHF. The DNA of the CDR3 is TGTGCCAGCAGTTTAGGACCAGGACAGGGGGGATCGGGCAATCAGCCCCAGCATTTT. This chain joins TRBV6-6 and TRBJ1-5, with TRBD1 matching over 10 bases. The CDR3 consists of 19 residues. In germline, CDR1 is MNHNY, CDR2 SVGAGI (reference sequence). The V segment lost 4 bases and the J segment 2 bases; nucleotides outside the gene matches: 14.

A few counts support this clonotype. The chain carries TRBV4-3 and TRBJ2-7, with TRBD2 as a possible D gene (6 bases). This CDR3 spans 15 amino acids. V was clipped by 0 bases and J by 6 bases, with 15 bases between them. Germline CDR1 is LGHNA and CDR2 is YSLEER. This chain's CDR3 is CASSQEAGSNGEQYF. The CDR3, as DNA: TGCGCCAGCAGCCAAGAGGCCGGGAGTAACGGCGAGCAGTACTTC.

The chain uses TRBV12-3 or TRBV12-4 and TRBJ2-7; 9 bases match TRBD1. The CDR3 is made up of 14 amino acids. V dropped 5 bases and J dropped 6; count of bases not matched to a gene: 8. Written as DNA, the CDR3 is TGTGCCAGCAGTCTGGACAGGGGAAGGCGCGAGCAGTACTTC. This sequence encodes CASSLDRGRREQYF.

There are a few counts of this clonotype. The genes are TRBV4-3 and TRBJ1-2; D not certain. CDR1 and CDR2 from the germline V gene are LGHNA and YSLEER. This CDR3 has 14 amino acids. V lost 0 bases to trimming and J lost 4 bases, with 9 bases between them. As DNA, the CDR3 is TGCGCCAGCAGCCAAGAAGAGTCCCGCTATGGCTACACCTTC. Its protein is CASSQEESRYGYTF.

Relative to its sample, this clonotype is medium-sized (0.01 to 0.1%). V usage is TRBV11-3 and J usage is TRBJ2-1, with TRBD2 identical over 11 bases. CDR1 and CDR2 (germline): SGHNT, YENEEA. The CDR3 has 16 amino acids. The junction had 7 bases not matched to a gene; V was cut back by 5 bases and J by 4 bases. In DNA, the CDR3 is TGTGCCAGCAGCCTACTAGCGGGAGTAGGTTACAATGAGCAGTTCTTC. Translating it yields CASSLLAGVGYNEQFF.

This clonotype counts as medium-sized. V gene TRBV27 combines with J gene TRBJ2-3; 9 positions agree with TRBD1. Unmatched junction bases numbered 5, after V lost 3 bases and J lost 4 bases. Germline CDR1 reads MNHEY; CDR2 reads SMNVEV (reference sequence). This CDR3 region has 15 residues. The CDR3 DNA is TGTGCCAGCAGTTTGAGACAGGGGGTCTCAGATACGCAGTATTTT. Translated: CASSLRQGVSDTQYF.

The chain uses TRBV4-3 and TRBJ2-6; TRBD1 matches 7 bases. Per germline, CDR1 LGHNA and CDR2 YSLEER. The CDR3 is 15 amino acids. Germline trimming cut 1 base from V and 3 bases from J; bases unmatched to any gene: 0. The CDR3 here is CASSQGQGGANVLTF. The DNA for the CDR3 is TGCGCCAGCAGCCAAGGACAGGGTGGGGCCAACGTCCTGACTTTC.

This clonotype appeared a few times. The CDR3 is CASSSPEGAREQYF. The CDR3 nucleotides are TGTGCCAGCAGCTCCCCGGAGGGGGCGAGGGAGCAGTACTTC. The chain couples TRBV12-3 or TRBV12-4 to TRBJ2-7, with a tentative D call TRBD1 (7 bases). With 6 bases removed from V and 7 bases from J, the gap between germline ends came to 19 bases. This CDR3 contains 14 residues.

By its share, this clonotype is medium-sized. This chain joins TRBV19 and TRBJ1-2, with D possibly matching TRBD1 (5 bases). Germline CDR1 reads LNHDA; CDR2 reads SQIVND (reference sequence). V was pared by 9 bases and J by 0 bases, with 11 bases between. The CDR3 is 13 amino acids. The CDR3 region has the DNA TGTGCCAGCTCCGGGACTCCTAACTATGGCTACACCTTC. Translating gives CASSGTPNYGYTF.

The chain has TRBV6-1 and TRBJ2-1; TRBD2 is a possible D gene (6 bases). CDR1 and CDR2 from the germline V gene are MNHNS and SASEGT. V was shortened by 8 bases and J by 6 bases, with 14 bases between the two germline ends. This CDR3 spans 13 amino acids. The CDR3 DNA reads TGTGCCAGCGAGGGAGGACTCCTCAATGAGCAGTTCTTC. Translating it yields CASEGGLLNEQFF.

This clonotype was seen more than once but under ten times. The V gene is TRBV27, the J gene TRBJ2-7; D is unclear. The germline gives CDR1 MNHEY, CDR2 SMNVEV (reference sequence). Trimming took off 3 bases at V and 5 bases at J, with 11 bases between the two ends. The CDR3 consists of 13 residues. The CDR3 coding sequence is TGTGCCAGCAGTTTCAGCTCCCTTAACGAGCAGTACTTC. Protein sequence: CASSFSSLNEQYF.

This clonotype has just a few counts. V is TRBV6-1 and J is TRBJ1-1, with a tentative D call TRBD1 (5 bases). The CDR3 totals 13 residues. V lost 10 bases to trimming and J lost 0 bases, with 12 bases between them. Germline V lookup: CDR1 MNHNS, CDR2 SASEGT. For the CDR3, the DNA is TGTGCCACCCAGAGGGGCTTGAACACTGAAGCTTTCTTT. Translating gives CATQRGLNTEAFF.

This clonotype rates as medium-sized. J is TRBJ2-5 and V is TRBV27, with 7 bases aligning to TRBD2. The junction had 3 bases not matched to a gene; V was cut back by 5 bases and J by 6 bases. Germline V gene lookup returns CDR1 MNHEY and CDR2 SMNVEV (reference sequence). The CDR3 covers 12 residues. This CDR3 reads CASSREGKTQYF. The CDR3 DNA reads TGTGCCAGCAGTAGGGAGGGTAAGACCCAGTACTTC.

This clonotype was seen repeatedly, ten times or more. The chain has TRBV5-4 and TRBJ2-1; 9 positions match TRBD1. J gave up 9 bases and V 0 bases, and 13 bases lay outside the gene matches. The V gene's germline CDR1 is SGHNT and CDR2 YYREEE (reference sequence). This CDR3 region has 17 residues. CDR3 in amino acids: CASSLDRTDRGVGEQFF. The CDR3 region has the DNA TGTGCCAGCAGCTTGGACCGGACCGACAGGGGGGTCGGTGAGCAGTTCTTC.

This clonotype was picked up many times. This chain links TRBV18 with TRBJ2-3, with D uncertain. The germline V gene encodes CDR1 KGHSH and CDR2 LQKENI. V lost 0 bases to trimming and J lost 2 bases, with 3 bases between them. The length of the CDR3 is 13 residues. This CDR3 is CASSPPSTDTQYF. The CDR3 coding sequence is TGTGCCAGCTCACCACCCTCCACAGATACGCAGTATTTT.

The chain joins TRBV12-3 or TRBV12-4 to TRBJ2-1, with unresolved D. The CDR3 covers 11 residues. Deletions cut 5 bases from V and 5 bases from J, with 4 bases between. CDR3 region: CASSHNNEQFF. For the CDR3, the DNA is TGTGCCAGCAGTCATAACAATGAGCAGTTCTTC.

The chain has TRBV6-2 or TRBV6-3 and TRBJ2-1, with 11 positions matching TRBD2. V was pared by 8 bases and J by 2 bases, with 5 bases of the junction left unmatched. The CDR3 contains 15 residues. Germline V lookup: CDR1 MNHEY, CDR2 SVGEGT. CDR3 DNA sequence: TGTGCCAGCCGTCTAGCGGGAGGCCCCTACAATGAGCAGTTCTTC. Protein sequence: CASRLAGGPYNEQFF.

This clonotype showed up just a few times. The V gene is TRBV20-1, the J gene TRBJ2-5, with TRBD2 matching 9 bases. With 0 bases clipped from V and 4 bases from J, the junction kept 6 bases outside the gene matches. The CDR3 loop spans 15 amino acids. The germline gives CDR1 DFQATT, CDR2 SNEGSKA (reference sequence). The CDR3 DNA reads TGCAGTGCTAGAGACGGGAGGACTAGCGTAGAGACCCAGTACTTC. Its protein is CSARDGRTSVETQYF.

There are a few counts of this clonotype. This chain joins TRBV28 and TRBJ2-5, with TRBD2 as a possible D gene (6 bases). Trimming took 10 bases from V and 2 from J, leaving 14 bases between them. There are 13 residues in the CDR3. Germline V lookup: CDR1 MDHEN, CDR2 SYDVKM. CDR3: CATSDGGQETQYF. For the CDR3, the DNA is TGTGCCACATCGGACGGGGGACAAGAGACCCAGTACTTC.

This clonotype was recorded a few times. V usage is TRBV7-6 and J usage is TRBJ1-1; D is possibly TRBD1 (6 bases). V lost 5 bases and J lost 2, with 12 bases in between. CDR3 length equals 14 residues. Germline loops: CDR1 SGHVS, CDR2 FNYEAQ. CDR3 region: CASSLRGPNTEAFF. CDR3 bases: TGTGCCAGCAGCCTCAGGGGCCCCAACACTGAAGCTTTCTTT.

By sample fraction, this clonotype is medium-sized. The chain couples TRBV5-6 to TRBJ2-2, with a tentative D call TRBD2 (5 bases). The CDR3 extends over 14 amino acids. Per germline, CDR1 SGHDT and CDR2 YYEEEE. The V end was cut by 0 bases, the J end by 6 bases, with 9 bases between. CDR3 nucleotides: TGTGCCAGCAGCTTGGTCGGACTTCCCGGGGAGCTGTTTTTT. This gives the protein CASSLVGLPGELFF.

By its share, this clonotype is medium-sized (0.01 to 0.1%). V and J are TRBV6-5 and TRBJ1-1, with D possibly TRBD1 on 6 matching bases. The V gene's germline CDR1 is MNHEY and CDR2 SVGAGI. The CDR3 has 13 residues. Trimming stripped 9 bases from V and 3 bases from J, with 14 bases between. The DNA for the CDR3 is TGTGCCAGTCGGGACACCGGTGACACTGAAGCTTTCTTT. Amino acids: CASRDTGDTEAFF.

By sample share, this clonotype is medium-sized. Here the CDR3 reads CASKRNTGELFF. CDR3 bases: TGTGCCAGCAAGCGGAACACCGGGGAGCTGTTTTTT. V gene TRBV6-5 combines with J gene TRBJ2-2; D call uncertain. The V end was cut by 7 bases, the J end by 1 base, with 4 bases between. The CDR3 has 12 residues. Germline V CDR1 and CDR2: MNHEY, SVGAGI.

Turning to this clonotype: A much larger clone differs from this one at a single base, so this may be a read error. This rearrangement joins TRBV19 to TRBJ2-1, with a weak D call TRBD2 (5 bases). The CDR3 contains 16 residues. In germline, CDR1 is LNHDA, CDR2 SQIVND (reference sequence). V lost 2 bases, J lost 10 bases, and 21 bases lay in between. CDR3 region: CASSIRESSGDYEQFF. CDR3 DNA sequence: TGTGCCAGTAGTATAAGGGAGTCGAGCGGAGACTACGAGCAGTTCTTC.